A selection of T cell receptor beta chains follows, all from one sample in a study of graft-versus-host responses after intestinal transplantation. The data were produced by immunoSEQ multiplex PCR, yet TCRdb's version contains in-frame clones alone and is incomplete. In the table there are tens of thousands of clones, 90% to 95% of which are singletons. This sample comprised PBMCs, obtained 16 days after intestinal transplant. Source of these receptors: a human patient who received an intestinal transplant, so some T cells may come from the graft donor. The CDR3 runs from the conserved cysteine through the conserved F or W. The order of the fields is J gene, clone size, D gene, V gene, CDR3 protein, CDR3 DNA. D genes are given only for firm matches. The listing skips clone size in some rows; elsewhere it reads once, few, many or a size class.

TRBJ2-5 | NA | NA | TRBV7-3 | CASSLSGLQETQYF | TGTGCCAGCAGCTTAAGCGGGCTCCAAGAGACCCAGTACTTC
TRBJ2-7 | NA | NA | TRBV14 | CASSQVSIREQYF | TGTGCCAGCAGCCAAGTCTCCATCCGCGAGCAGTACTTC
TRBJ2-1 | once | NA | TRBV11-2 | CASTTYNEQFF | TGTGCCAGCACAACTTACAATGAGCAGTTCTTC
TRBJ2-2 | NA | NA | TRBV9 | CASSVPQGSENTGELFF | TGTGCCAGCAGCGTTCCTCAGGGGTCGGAGAACACCGGGGAGCTGTTTTTT
TRBJ2-7 | NA | TRBD2 | TRBV4-1 | CASSQVAGEGNEQYF | TGCGCCAGCAGCCAAGTGGCGGGGGAAGGGAACGAGCAGTACTTC
TRBJ2-1 | NA | NA | TRBV9 | CASSESGTAYNEQFF | TGTGCCAGCAGCGAAAGCGGTACCGCCTACAATGAGCAGTTCTTC
TRBJ2-1 | NA | TRBD1 | TRBV28 | CASRRDREEQFF | TGTGCCAGCAGGAGGGACAGAGAGGAGCAGTTCTTC
TRBJ1-2 | NA | NA | TRBV27 | CASSLEGHYGYTF | TGTGCCAGCAGTTTAGAGGGACACTATGGCTACACCTTC
TRBJ2-7 | NA | NA | TRBV9 | CASSVVRTRSTPSYEQYF | TGTGCCAGCAGCGTAGTCCGTACAAGGTCCACACCCTCCTACGAGCAGTACTTC
TRBJ1-3 | NA | NA | TRBV4-1 | CASSQDRATIYF | TGCGCCAGCAGCCAAGACCGTGCCACCATATATTTT
TRBJ2-1 | NA | TRBD1 | TRBV6-6 | CASSVGTGPYNEQFF | TGTGCCAGCAGTGTGGGGACAGGGCCCTACAATGAGCAGTTCTTC
TRBJ2-7 | NA | NA | TRBV5-1 | CASSFEKPTYEQYF | TGCGCCAGCAGCTTTGAGAAACCCACCTACGAGCAGTACTTC
TRBJ1-2 | once | TRBD1 | TRBV5-3 | CARSFPGQVANYGYTF | TGTGCCAGAAGCTTCCCGGGACAGGTAGCTAACTATGGCTACACCTTC
TRBJ2-7 | NA | TRBD2 | TRBV30 | CAWGSSGSSYEQYF | TGTGCCTGGGGATCTAGCGGGAGTTCGTACGAGCAGTACTTC
TRBJ1-2 | NA | NA | TRBV27 | CASSFGDANYGYTF | TGTGCCAGCAGTTTCGGAGACGCTAACTATGGCTACACCTTC
TRBJ1-1 | NA | NA | TRBV19 | CASSFRGAEAFF | TGTGCCAGTAGTTTCAGGGGAGCTGAAGCTTTCTTT
TRBJ1-5 | NA | NA | TRBV6-5 | CASSPYQGGNQPQHF | TGTGCCAGCAGTCCTTATCAAGGGGGCAATCAGCCCCAGCATTTT
TRBJ2-7 | NA | NA | TRBV7-2 | CASSLQGRIPYF | TGTGCCAGCAGCTTACAGGGAAGGATTCCGTACTTC
TRBJ1-1 | NA | NA | TRBV28 | CASRLSDRLPTEAFF | TGTGCCAGCAGACTATCGGACAGACTTCCCACTGAAGCTTTCTTT
TRBJ2-1 | NA | TRBD2 | TRBV27 | CASSLLAAKYNEQFF | TGTGCCAGCAGTTTACTAGCGGCCAAATACAATGAGCAGTTCTTC
TRBJ2-1 | NA | TRBD1 | TRBV7-6 | CASSKTRGYDEQFF | TGTGCCAGCAGCAAAACCAGGGGGTACGATGAGCAGTTCTTC
TRBJ1-1 | few | NA | TRBV5-8 | CASSLRGTEAFF | TGTGCCAGCAGCTTGAGGGGGACTGAAGCTTTCTTT
TRBJ1-6 | NA | NA | TRBV4-1 | CASSHRWAVYNSPLHF | TGCGCCAGCAGCCACCGATGGGCAGTCTATAATTCACCCCTCCACTTT
TRBJ1-1 | NA | TRBD1 | TRBV2 | CASSWTGQNTEAFF | TGTGCCAGCAGCTGGACAGGGCAGAACACTGAAGCTTTCTTT
TRBJ2-5 | NA | NA | TRBV9 | CASSVVGGETQYF | TGTGCCAGCAGCGTAGTAGGAGGAGAGACCCAGTACTTC
TRBJ1-1 | NA | TRBD1 | TRBV5-1 | CASSLAVGQEVSTEAFF | TGCGCCAGCAGCTTGGCCGTCGGACAGGAGGTTAGCACTGAAGCTTTCTTT
TRBJ2-7 | NA | NA | TRBV6-5 | CASSYSRAGHYEQYF | TGTGCCAGCAGTTACTCGAGGGCCGGTCACTACGAGCAGTACTTC
TRBJ1-1 | NA | TRBD1 | TRBV6-1 | CASSDRGGTEAFF | TGTGCCAGCAGCGACAGGGGTGGGACTGAAGCTTTCTTT
TRBJ2-1 | once | NA | TRBV7-9 | CASSLSNEQFF | TGTGCCAGCAGCCTAAGCAATGAGCAGTTCTTC
TRBJ1-5 | NA | NA | TRBV28 | CASSTPTGYSNQPQHF | TGTGCCAGCAGTACCCCTACAGGGTATAGCAATCAGCCCCAGCATTTT
TRBJ1-1 | NA | NA | TRBV7-3 | CASSLGQTTEAFF | TGTGCCAGCAGCTTAGGACAGACCACTGAAGCTTTCTTT
TRBJ2-2 | NA | TRBD2 | TRBV28 | CASSPGGRRTGELFF | TGTGCCAGCAGTCCGGGAGGGCGAAGGACCGGGGAGCTGTTTTTT
TRBJ2-5 | NA | NA | TRBV6-5 | CASSTPTQETQYF | TGTGCCAGCAGTACCCCGACACAAGAGACCCAGTACTTC